The 12 T cell receptor beta chains below were found in one sample sequenced in a study of control samples from healthy donors and cancer patients. The data were produced by immunoSEQ multiplex PCR, yet TCRdb's version contains in-frame clones alone and is incomplete. The sample's table shows around 190,000 clones. Sequenced input: blood. The source of these receptors is a young woman in good health.

The chain carries TRBV6-2 or TRBV6-3 and TRBJ2-3; D is possibly TRBD1 or TRBD2 (5 bases each). The CDR3 is 15 residues long. Trimming pared 0 bases from V and 6 bases from J, leaving 13 bases between. Germline V gene lookup returns CDR1 MNHEY and CDR2 SVGEGT. Here the CDR3 reads CASSYSSRGVDTQYF. The CDR3 bases are TGTGCCAGCAGTTACTCGTCCAGAGGGGTCGATACGCAGTATTTT.

J is TRBJ2-7 and V is TRBV5-1; TRBD1 aligns across 9 bases. V was pared by 5 bases and J by 7 bases, with 7 bases of the junction left unmatched. The CDR3 is 13 residues long. The germline V gene encodes CDR1 SGHRS and CDR2 YFSETQ. This CDR3 is CASSLQGAQEQYF. The CDR3 DNA reads as TGCGCCAGCAGTTTACAGGGGGCGCAGGAGCAGTACTTC. The variable domain in full, completed from reference TRBV5-1 and TRBJ2-7, reads KAGVTQTPRYLIKTRGQQVTLSCSPISGHRSVSWYQQTPGQGLQFLFEYFSETQRNKGNFPGRFSGRQFSNSRSEMNVSTLELGDSALYLCASSLQGAQEQYFGPGTRLTVT.

V gene TRBV4-2 combines with J gene TRBJ2-1, with 8 positions matching TRBD2. The ends lost 0 bases at V and 1 base at J; junction bases unmatched: 2. This CDR3 contains 16 residues. The V gene's germline CDR1 is LGHNA and CDR2 YNFKEQ. DNA for the CDR3: TGTGCCAGCAGCCAAGACAGCGGGGGATCCTACAATGAGCAGTTCTTC. Residues: CASSQDSGGSYNEQFF.

The J gene is TRBJ2-2, the V gene TRBV3-1 (or the pseudogene TRBV3-2); D not certain. Germline V CDR1 and CDR2: LGHDT, YNNKEL (reference sequence). The CDR3 has 11 amino acids. The V end lost 4 bases, the J end lost 5 bases, and 2 bases lay between the germline ends. The CDR3 DNA reads as TGTGCCAGCAGCCGAACCGGGGAGCTGTTTTTT. It codes for CASSRTGELFF.

This chain joins TRBV2 and TRBJ2-1, with no clear D. Trimming stripped 2 bases from V and 10 bases from J, with 9 bases between. This CDR3 comprises 12 residues. CDR1 is SNHLY, CDR2 FYNNEI, per germline. The CDR3 region is CASSELHREQFF. The CDR3 DNA sequence: TGTGCCAGCAGTGAACTCCATCGAGAGCAGTTCTTC.

The J gene is TRBJ1-1, the V gene TRBV6-5, with D unclear. Germline CDR1 and CDR2: MNHEY and SVGAGI. There are 14 residues in the CDR3. The ends were cut back, 6 bases at V and 8 bases at J, with 19 bases in the middle. CDR3 nucleotide sequence: TGTGCCAGCAGCATTACCCCCCGGGCAGGCGAAGCTTTCTTT. This encodes CASSITPRAGEAFF.

The chain has TRBV19 and TRBJ1-6, with D possibly being TRBD1 (5 bases). The CDR3 length is 13 residues. Trimming cost V 4 bases and J 9 bases, with 10 bases left between them. Germline values: CDR1 LNHDA, CDR2 SQIVND (reference sequence). CDR3: CASSNPGSSPLHF. Here the CDR3 DNA reads TGTGCCAGTAGTAACCCAGGGAGTTCACCCCTCCACTTT.

The chain employs TRBV6-2 or TRBV6-3 and TRBJ2-4; no clear D gene. The V end lost 4 bases, the J end lost 7 bases, and 17 bases lay between the germline ends. Germline CDR1 and CDR2: MNHEY and SVGEGT. The CDR3 totals 15 residues. The DNA for the CDR3 is TGTGCCAGCAGTTGGCGACCCTCGGGTAGGAACATTCAGTACTTC. Amino acid sequence: CASSWRPSGRNIQYF.

This rearrangement joins TRBV7-9 to TRBJ2-5; D is possibly TRBD1 (5 bases). The CDR3 spans 15 residues. Trimming cost V 4 bases and J 2 bases, with 14 bases left between them. In germline, CDR1 is SEHNR, CDR2 FQNEAQ (reference sequence). CDR3 DNA: TGTGCCAGCAGCTCCCAGGGCTGGACACAAGAGACCCAGTACTTC. Its translation is CASSSQGWTQETQYF.

DNA for the CDR3: TGTGCCAGTAGTAGGGGCAGGGGCAATAACTATGGCTACACCTTC. This sequence encodes CASSRGRGNNYGYTF. The V gene is TRBV19, the J gene TRBJ1-2, with TRBD1 as a possible D gene (6 bases). Trimming removed 4 bases at V and 1 base at J, with 13 bases between. The V gene's germline CDR1 is LNHDA and CDR2 SQIVND (reference sequence). The CDR3 runs 15 residues.

The chain combines TRBV7-9 with TRBJ1-1; D remains unclear. The CDR3 is made up of 16 amino acids. The ends were cut back, 6 bases at V and 1 base at J, with 18 bases in the middle. Germline CDR1 SEHNR, CDR2 FQNEAQ (reference sequence). In nucleotides, the CDR3 is TGTGCCAGCAGGGAAATCGCGCGTAAGAGGAACACTGAAGCTTTCTTT. Protein product: CASREIARKRNTEAFF.

The V gene is TRBV4-3, the J gene TRBJ2-1; no firm D call. Germline V lookup: CDR1 LGHNA, CDR2 YSLEER. Between the trimmed V and J ends, which lost 1 base and 6 bases, there was a span of 16 bases. The CDR3 is made up of 16 amino acids. CDR3 region: CASSQAVESPVNEQFF. In DNA, the CDR3 is TGCGCCAGCAGCCAAGCGGTAGAATCTCCCGTCAATGAGCAGTTCTTC.